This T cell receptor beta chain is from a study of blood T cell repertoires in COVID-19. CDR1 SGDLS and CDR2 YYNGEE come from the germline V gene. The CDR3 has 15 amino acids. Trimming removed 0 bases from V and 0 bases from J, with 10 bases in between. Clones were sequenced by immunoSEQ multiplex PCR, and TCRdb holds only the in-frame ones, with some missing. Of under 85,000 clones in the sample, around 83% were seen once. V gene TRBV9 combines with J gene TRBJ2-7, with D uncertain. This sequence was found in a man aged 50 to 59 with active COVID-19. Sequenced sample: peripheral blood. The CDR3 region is CASSVAPTPSYEQYF. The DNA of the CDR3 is TGTGCCAGCAGCGTAGCGCCAACTCCCTCCTACGAGCAGTACTTC. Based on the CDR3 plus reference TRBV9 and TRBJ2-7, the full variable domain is DSGVTQTPKHLITATGQRVTLRCSPRSGDLSVYWYQQSLDQGLQFLIQYYNGEERAKGNILERFSAQQFPDLHSELNLSSLELGDSALYFCASSVAPTPSYEQYFGPGTRLTVT.